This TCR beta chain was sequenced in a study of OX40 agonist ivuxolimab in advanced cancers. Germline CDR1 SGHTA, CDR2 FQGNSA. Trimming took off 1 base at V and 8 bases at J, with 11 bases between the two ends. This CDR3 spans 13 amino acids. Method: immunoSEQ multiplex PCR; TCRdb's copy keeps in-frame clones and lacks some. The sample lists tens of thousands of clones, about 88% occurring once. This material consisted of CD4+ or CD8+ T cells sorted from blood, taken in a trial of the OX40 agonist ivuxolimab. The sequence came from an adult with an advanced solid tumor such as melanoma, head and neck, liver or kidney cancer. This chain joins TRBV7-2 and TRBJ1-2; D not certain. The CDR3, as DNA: TGTGCCAGCAGCTTAGGTGGGTTTGGCGGCTACACCTTC. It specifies CASSLGGFGGYTF. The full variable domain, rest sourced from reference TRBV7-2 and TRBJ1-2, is GAGVSQSPSNKVTEKGKDVELRCDPISGHTALYWYRQSLGQGLEFLIYFQGNSAPDKSGLPSDRFSAERTGGSVSTLTIQRTQQEDSAVYLCASSLGGFGGYTFGSGTRLTVV.